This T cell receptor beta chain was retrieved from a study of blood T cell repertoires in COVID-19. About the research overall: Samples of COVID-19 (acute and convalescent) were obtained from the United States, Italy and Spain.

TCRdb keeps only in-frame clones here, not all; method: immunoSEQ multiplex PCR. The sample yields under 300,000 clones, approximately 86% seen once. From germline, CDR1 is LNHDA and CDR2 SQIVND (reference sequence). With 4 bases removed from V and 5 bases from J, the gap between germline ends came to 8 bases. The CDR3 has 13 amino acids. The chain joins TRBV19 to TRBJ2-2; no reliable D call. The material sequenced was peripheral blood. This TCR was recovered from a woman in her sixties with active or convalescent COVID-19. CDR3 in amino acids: CASSTFRTGELFF. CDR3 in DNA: TGTGCCAGTAGTACCTTTCGTACCGGGGAGCTGTTTTTT.